The source of this T cell receptor (beta chain) is a study of PD-1 blockade in classical Hodgkin lymphoma. CDR1 and CDR2 (germline): MDHEN, SYDVKM. V was clipped by 5 bases and J by 2 bases, with 2 bases between them. The CDR3 totals 11 residues. Study-level findings and limits: Newly diagnosed patients were reported to start with lower TCR diversity than healthy donors.

Clones were read by immunoSEQ multiplex PCR, and TCRdb kept only the in-frame ones, dropping some. The profile shows around 25,000 clones, 65% to 85% of them singletons. Patients all relapsed after autologous stem cell transplantation, and there was variation in brentuximab vedotin exposure. Complete response, partial response or progressive disease constituted the best responses recorded. About this clone itself: The antigen is unknown.

This clonotype was sampled from a human donor with classical Hodgkin lymphoma. Specimen: peripheral blood mononuclear cells (PBMCs), collected before the second cycle of nivolumab. V usage is TRBV28 and J usage is TRBJ2-3; no definite D call. In nucleotides, the CDR3 is TGTGCCAGCAGTCTCACAGATACGCAGTATTTT. Translation: CASSLTDTQYF.